Listed below are T cell receptor beta chains from one sample, sequenced in a study of blood T cell repertoires in COVID-19. Clones were read by immunoSEQ multiplex PCR, and TCRdb kept only the in-frame ones, dropping some. The sample contains about 200,000 clones, roughly nine tenths of which appear only once. The specimen was peripheral blood. These receptors all come from a man aged 55-75 years with active or convalescent COVID-19. The CDR3 runs from the conserved cysteine through the conserved F or W. The D gene is left open where the match is weak. Only part of the rows carry a size: once, few, many, or a class if the clone is expanded.

D gene: TRBD2
V gene: TRBV2
J gene: TRBJ2-5
clone size: NA
CDR3 protein: CASRRLAGGETQYF

D gene: NA
V gene: TRBV19
J gene: TRBJ1-1
clone size: NA
CDR3 protein: CASSIVPVNTEAFF

D gene: NA
V gene: TRBV13
J gene: TRBJ2-3
clone size: NA
CDR3 protein: CASSFTGTDTQYF

D gene: NA
V gene: TRBV10-3
J gene: TRBJ1-6
clone size: NA
CDR3 protein: CAISEVESPLHF

D gene: TRBD2
V gene: TRBV6-5
J gene: TRBJ2-1
clone size: NA
CDR3 protein: CASNTGTSGYNEQFF

D gene: NA
V gene: TRBV5-1
J gene: TRBJ2-3
clone size: once
CDR3 protein: CASSTGEGRRSTDTQYF

D gene: TRBD2
V gene: TRBV19
J gene: TRBJ2-3
clone size: NA
CDR3 protein: CASSVTSGVTDTQYF

D gene: TRBD1
V gene: TRBV7-9
J gene: TRBJ2-5
clone size: NA
CDR3 protein: CASSLGDRVIETQYF

D gene: NA
V gene: TRBV12-2
J gene: TRBJ1-3
clone size: NA
CDR3 protein: CASRLSAWGPTSGNTIYF

D gene: TRBD2
V gene: TRBV4-2
J gene: TRBJ2-3
clone size: NA
CDR3 protein: CASSKRSRGVGTDTQYF

D gene: NA
V gene: TRBV20-1
J gene: TRBJ2-1
clone size: NA
CDR3 protein: CSAETSHEQFF

D gene: NA
V gene: TRBV19
J gene: TRBJ2-1
clone size: NA
CDR3 protein: CASSPGGSSYNEQFF

D gene: TRBD1
V gene: TRBV15
J gene: TRBJ2-7
clone size: NA
CDR3 protein: CATSRRDRGPPYEQYF

D gene: NA
V gene: TRBV19
J gene: TRBJ2-2
clone size: NA
CDR3 protein: CASSIDARGGTGELFF

D gene: NA
V gene: TRBV5-1
J gene: TRBJ1-1
clone size: NA
CDR3 protein: CASSFRPQGTEAFF

D gene: NA
V gene: TRBV4-2
J gene: TRBJ2-7
clone size: many
CDR3 protein: CASSQNVARTYSYEQYF